This T cell receptor beta chain was sequenced for a study of cytomegalovirus exposure and HLA in healthy donors. The CDR3 contains 14 residues. CDR1 is LNHDA and CDR2 is SQIVND in the germline V gene (reference sequence). Unmatched junction bases numbered 9, after V lost 7 bases and J lost 5 bases. PCR primers comprised 60 Vbeta and 13 Jbeta primers. TCRdb keeps only in-frame clones here, not all; method: immunoSEQ multiplex PCR. Here the sample spans some 180,000 clones, roughly 74% being singletons. General study findings and limits: Reported findings show TCR beta sequences accurately forecast HLA-A and HLA-B alleles in most subjects. Fewer than 20,000 TCR beta sequences were associated with HLA alleles at 0.05 false discovery rate in a later analysis. Despite most TCR sequences being rare, some public TCRs occurred in many donors. TCR beta chains associated with HLA were, in a later analysis, more clonally expanded than equally common others.

In the case of this clone: The target antigen is unknown.

The chain links TRBV19 to TRBJ1-2; TRBD1 aligns across 8 bases. The clonotype comes from a female donor in good health and CMV-seronegative. The sample consisted of PBMCs. CDR3 sequence: CASTKRQGAYGYTF. The CDR3 nucleotides read TGTGCCAGTACAAAACGGCAGGGGGCGTATGGCTACACCTTC.